This T cell receptor beta chain was documented in a study of control samples from healthy donors and cancer patients. This CDR3 contains 15 residues. Germline V gives CDR1 LNHDA, CDR2 SQIVND (reference sequence). V lost 5 bases and J 6 bases, leaving 16 bases between the germline ends. Using immunoSEQ multiplex PCR, the repertoire was profiled, and TCRdb retains in-frame clones only, with some absent. The sample has about 120,000 clones; around nine tenths are singletons. V usage is TRBV19 and J usage is TRBJ1-4; D may be TRBD1 (6 bases). Sequenced input: blood. The sequence derives from a man aged 30 to 45 in good health. CDR3 sequence: CASSPEGGWDEKLFF. The CDR3 bases are TGTGCCAGTAGTCCAGAAGGGGGATGGGATGAAAAACTGTTTTTT.